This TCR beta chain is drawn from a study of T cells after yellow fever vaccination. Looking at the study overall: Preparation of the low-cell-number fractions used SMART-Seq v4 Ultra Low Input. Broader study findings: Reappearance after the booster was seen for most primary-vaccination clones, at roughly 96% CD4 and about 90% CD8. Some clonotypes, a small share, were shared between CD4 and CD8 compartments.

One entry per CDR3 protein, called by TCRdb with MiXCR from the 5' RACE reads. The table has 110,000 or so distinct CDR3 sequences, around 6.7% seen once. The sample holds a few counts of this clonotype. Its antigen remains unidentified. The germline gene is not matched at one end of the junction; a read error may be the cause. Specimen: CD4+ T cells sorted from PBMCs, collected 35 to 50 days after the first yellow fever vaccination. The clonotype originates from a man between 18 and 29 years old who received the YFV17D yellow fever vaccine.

The CDR3 is CCATVVGGGSSYNEQFF. The CDR3 DNA follows: TGCTGTGCTACGGTAGTTGGCGGGGGGAGCTCCTACAATGAGCAGTTCTTC. The V call is TRBV20-1, the J call TRBJ2-1; 8 bases match TRBD2. The CDR3 extends over 17 amino acids. Germline values: CDR1 DFQATT, CDR2 SNEGSKA (reference sequence).